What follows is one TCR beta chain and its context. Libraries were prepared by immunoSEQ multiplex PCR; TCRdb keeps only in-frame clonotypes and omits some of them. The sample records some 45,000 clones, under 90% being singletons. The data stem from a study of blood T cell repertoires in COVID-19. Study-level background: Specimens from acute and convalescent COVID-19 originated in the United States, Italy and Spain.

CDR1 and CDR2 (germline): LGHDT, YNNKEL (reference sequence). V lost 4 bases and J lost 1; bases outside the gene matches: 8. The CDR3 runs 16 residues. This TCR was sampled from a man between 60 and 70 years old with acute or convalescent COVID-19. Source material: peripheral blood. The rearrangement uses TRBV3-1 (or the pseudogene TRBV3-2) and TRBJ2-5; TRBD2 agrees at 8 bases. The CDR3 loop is CASSPARAGAQETQYF. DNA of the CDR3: TGTGCCAGCAGCCCCGCCCGAGCGGGGGCCCAAGAGACCCAGTACTTC.